The present T cell receptor beta chain was sequenced within a study of naive and memory T cell subsets. Trimming removed 5 bases from V and 5 bases from J; junction bases left unmatched: 4. Germline V gene sequence: CDR1 SGHTA, CDR2 FQGTGA. The CDR3 has 14 residues. Only a few counts were recorded for this clonotype. An equimolar mix of two oligonucleotides served as the beta constant-region primer for TRBC1 and TRBC2. Nested alpha and beta constant-region primers with the SP2 primer drove four PCR rounds on ligated cDNA. Each CDR3 protein gets one entry after TCRdb re-called the UMI-ligation and nested PCR reads with MiXCR. In the table there are just over 80,000 distinct CDR3 sequences, around 9% of which are singletons.

The sample was naive CD8+ T cells from blood. The receptor's source is a human donor in good health. The chain uses TRBV7-3 and TRBJ2-1, with 9 bases that match TRBD2. The DNA for the CDR3 is TGTGCCAGCAGCAAGGGACTAGCCAACAATGAGCAGTTCTTC. This translates into CASSKGLANNEQFF.